This is a list of T cell receptor beta chains from one sample in a study of shared clonotypes between healthy human individuals. Sequencing used immunoSEQ multiplex PCR; TCRdb keeps in-frame clones, though not all of them. The sample has 2,500,000 or so clones, over 85% seen once. What was sequenced was naive CD4+ T cells from PBMCs. The receptors originated from a man younger than 30 in good health. Some clones in this sample may be carry-over from other donors' samples. Each CDR3 is given with its conserved first and last residue. A D gene is named only where the DNA matches it firmly. Size is omitted from some rows. Given values are once, few, many or a class for expanded clones.

d_call,clone_size,v_call,j_call,cdr3_nt,cdr3_aa
TRBD2,-,TRBV5-1,TRBJ2-1,TGCGCCAGCAGCCCCGGGACTAGACGGAAGCAGTTCTTC,CASSPGTRRKQFF
-,once,TRBV9,TRBJ2-1,TGTGCCAGCAGCGTAGTGGCCCTATACAATGAGCAGTTCTTC,CASSVVALYNEQFF
-,-,TRBV7-2,TRBJ2-3,TGTGCCAGCAGTGGAGCGGATAGCACAGATACGCAGTATTTT,CASSGADSTDTQYF
TRBD2,-,TRBV13,TRBJ2-7,TGTGCCAGCAGCTTAGGCCGGGAGGGGGACTCCTACGAGCAGTACTTC,CASSLGREGDSYEQYF
TRBD1,-,TRBV23-1,TRBJ1-5,TGCGCCAGCAGCCGCACAGGGGAGGAACAGCCCCAGCATTTT,CASSRTGEEQPQHF
-,-,TRBV5-1,TRBJ2-7,TGCGCCAGCAGCTTGGTTCCGGGGGCGTCCTACGAGCAGTACTTC,CASSLVPGASYEQYF
-,-,TRBV19,TRBJ1-1,TGTGCCAGTAGTGCCCAGGGGATCGGTGAAGCTTTCTTT,CASSAQGIGEAFF
TRBD2,-,TRBV28,TRBJ2-3,TGTGCCAGCAGGCTGACTAGCGGGATGTTGTCTACAGATACGCAGTATTTT,CASRLTSGMLSTDTQYF
-,-,TRBV7-2,TRBJ1-2,TGTGCCAGCAGCCTCCTAGAACCGTTAGACTATGGCTACACCTTC,CASSLLEPLDYGYTF
-,-,TRBV27,TRBJ2-7,TGTGCCAGCAGTTTAAACAGGGTGGAGGACTACGAGCAGTACTTC,CASSLNRVEDYEQYF
-,-,TRBV10-1,TRBJ2-2,TGCGCCAGCAGTGAGATCTTCGGGTGGCGGCGGAACACCGGGGAGCTGTTTTTT,CASSEIFGWRRNTGELFF
-,-,TRBV7-8,TRBJ1-3,TGTGCCAGCAGCTTAGTTTCCGGGGGCGGGAACACCATATATTTT,CASSLVSGGGNTIYF
-,-,TRBV6-5,TRBJ1-2,TGTGCCAGCAGTTACGCTGGTGGGACGGCTGATGGCTACACCTTC,CASSYAGGTADGYTF
TRBD2,-,TRBV15,TRBJ2-7,TGTGCCACCAGCACCAGACTAGCGGGCGTCGAGCAGTACTTC,CATSTRLAGVEQYF
-,-,TRBV28,TRBJ2-3,TGTGCCAGCGGACCTCTGGCAGATACGCAGTATTTT,CASGPLADTQYF
-,-,TRBV2,TRBJ1-4,TGTGCCAGCGGCCGGGATAGGGCTGATGAAAAACTGTTTTTT,CASGRDRADEKLFF
-,-,TRBV18,TRBJ1-6,TGTGCCAGCTCACCGAATAGGGCGGCCTCGAATTCACCCCTCCACTTT,CASSPNRAASNSPLHF
TRBD2,-,TRBV18,TRBJ2-2,TGTGCCAGCTCACCTTCGCTAGCGGGATATACCGGGGAGCTGTTTTTT,CASSPSLAGYTGELFF
-,once,TRBV28,TRBJ1-3,TGTGCCAGCAGGGACCAGGACGGCTCCAGGGTCTTCAGTTTCTCTGGAAACACCATATATTTT,CASRDQDGSRVFSFSGNTIYF
TRBD2,-,TRBV5-1,TRBJ2-7,TGCGCCAGCAGCCCCGCTAGTAGCGGGACCTACGAGCAGTACTTC,CASSPASSGTYEQYF
-,once,TRBV7-3,TRBJ2-1,TGTGCCAGCAGCTTCGACGGGACCGGCAATGAGCAGTTCTTC,CASSFDGTGNEQFF
-,once,TRBV14,TRBJ2-3,TGTGCCAGCAGCCGTAGCCTGACCAGGACAGATACGCAGTATTTT,CASSRSLTRTDTQYF
-,-,TRBV27,TRBJ2-7,TGTGCCAGCAGTTTATCATATCGGGACACCTACTCCTACGAGCAGTACTTC,CASSLSYRDTYSYEQYF
-,-,TRBV5-4,TRBJ1-1,TGTGCCAGCAGCCGGGAGGCGGCGAACACTGAAGCTTTCTTT,CASSREAANTEAFF
TRBD1,-,TRBV18,TRBJ2-1,TGTGCCAGCTCACCGGGACAGCCGAGCTCCTACAATGAGCAGTTCTTC,CASSPGQPSSYNEQFF
TRBD2,once,TRBV5-1,TRBJ2-1,TGCGCCAGCAGCTTCGGACTAGCGGGAGGGTTCTCCTACAATGAGCAGTTCTTC,CASSFGLAGGFSYNEQFF
-,-,TRBV7-3,TRBJ1-5,TGTGCCAGCAGCCTACAGGGTCGGGGTCAGCCCCAGCATTTT,CASSLQGRGQPQHF
-,-,TRBV2,TRBJ1-4,TGTGCCAGCAGTGTCTCCGGCGGCAGGGAAAAACTGTTTTTT,CASSVSGGREKLFF